This is a list of T cell receptor beta chains from one sample in a study of T cells in Graves' hyperthyroidism and ophthalmopathy. TCRdb used MiXCR to reprocess the multiplex PCR reads, holding one entry per CDR3 protein. The sample gives fewer than 600,000 distinct CDR3 sequences, over 13% of which show up once; around a sixth is in the top ten. Sequences were obtained from blood. All receptors derive from a woman between 18 and 29 years old with Graves' hyperthyroidism. Each CDR3 is given with its conserved first and last residue. Each record gives: V gene, J gene, CDR3 protein.

>TRBV5-1|TRBJ1-3
CASSLSPKTNSGNTIYF
>TRBV4-2|TRBJ2-7
CASSQERAGAYEQYF
>TRBV2|TRBJ2-2
CASRPGQGTGATGELFF
>TRBV7-3|TRBJ2-3
CASSPRLAGGRTDTQYF
>TRBV30|TRBJ1-6
CAWRRQGANSPPHF
>TRBV7-3|TRBJ2-1
CASEPHGLAGGPKFF
>TRBV10-2|TRBJ1-1
CASISGGWTEAFF
>TRBV13|TRBJ2-7
CASSPTLAGVREQYF
>TRBV29-1|TRBJ2-7
CSVNKRDTYEQYF
>TRBV3-1|TRBJ1-5
CASSQDPEGDQPQHF
>TRBV3-1|TRBJ2-7
CASSSLGGQYF
>TRBV4-2|TRBJ2-6
CASSQKAGSGANVLTF
>TRBV5-1|TRBJ2-3
CASSLGLAGGDTQYF
>TRBV6-1|TRBJ2-7
CASSEGAGKTYEQYF
>TRBV7-3|TRBJ2-3
CASSLRASGWGTDTQYF
>TRBV2|TRBJ2-3
CASRITGERDTQYF
>TRBV20-1|TRBJ1-5
CSADRPGRLNQPQHF
>TRBV20-1|TRBJ1-2
CSACPPGQLYGYTF
>TRBV18|TRBJ2-1
CASSPGRARYNEQFF
>TRBV7-8|TRBJ2-1
CASSLVSLSSYNEQFF
>TRBV11-3|TRBJ2-1
CASSTALLAGYNEQFF
>TRBV6-1|TRBJ2-2
CASSEREATTGELFF
>TRBV19|TRBJ1-1
CASSMSGNTEAFF
>TRBV10-3|TRBJ1-1
CAITPGTGTEAFF
>TRBV6-1|TRBJ1-1
CASSMTGYTEAFF
>TRBV24-1|TRBJ2-1
CATSDPSTVRLAGSRLNSYNEQFF
>TRBV10-3|TRBJ2-5
CAISPGQGEETQYF
>TRBV20-1|TRBJ1-5
CSAKSHTGTGSGQPQHF
>TRBV7-9|TRBJ2-3
CASSGGSMSTDTQYF
>TRBV11-2|TRBJ2-4
CASSQVGLAKDIQYF
>TRBV18|TRBJ1-3
CASSPAAGSSSGNTIYF
>TRBV20-1|TRBJ2-1
CSALGASGSWNEQFF
>TRBV6-1|TRBJ1-2
CATSQGTHIYGYTF
>TRBV29-1|TRBJ2-1
CSSGGGGTIGYNEQFF
>TRBV6-1|TRBJ2-7
CASSGRTVTQYEQYF
>TRBV29-1|TRBJ2-5
CSVPRVTGGQETQYF
>TRBV20-1|TRBJ2-3
CSPLAPAGTADTQYF
>TRBV11-3|TRBJ2-1
CASSFELDPEQFF
>TRBV7-3|TRBJ1-1
CASSLEPAGTEAFF
>TRBV29-1|TRBJ2-1
CSVRGQDSVSYNEQFF
>TRBV28|TRBJ1-4
CASRSWQGLTNEKLFF
>TRBV5-1|TRBJ2-3
CASSLTLTDTQYF
>TRBV10-3|TRBJ2-7
CAISGTSGSKVYEQYF
>TRBV3-1|TRBJ2-6
CASSPNSGMFSWANVLTF
>TRBV27|TRBJ2-1
CASSPGTSGRVDNEQFF
>TRBV30|TRBJ1-4
CAWSVFGVGATNEKLFF
>TRBV6-5|TRBJ2-1
CASSSSRTGGSPDEQFF
>TRBV20-1|TRBJ2-2
CSARKVGTSGNTGELFF
>TRBV13|TRBJ2-5
CASSAGTSGTETQYF
>TRBV14|TRBJ2-3
CASSQGLGGSSTDTQYF
>TRBV7-3|TRBJ2-5
CASSVQGAAQETQYF